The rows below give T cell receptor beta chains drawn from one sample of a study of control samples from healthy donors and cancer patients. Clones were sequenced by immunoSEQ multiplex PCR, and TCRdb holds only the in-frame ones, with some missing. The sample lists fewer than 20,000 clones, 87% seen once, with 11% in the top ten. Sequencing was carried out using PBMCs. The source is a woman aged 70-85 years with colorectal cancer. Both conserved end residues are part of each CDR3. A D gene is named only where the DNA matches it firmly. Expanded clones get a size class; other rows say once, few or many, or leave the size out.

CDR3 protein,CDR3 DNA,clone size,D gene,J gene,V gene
CASSLNSGANVLTF,TGTGCCAGCAGCCTAAACTCTGGGGCCAACGTCCTGACTTTC,.,.,TRBJ2-6,TRBV7-3
CAWSRDRGQETQYF,TGTGCCTGGAGTAGGGACAGGGGGCAAGAGACCCAGTACTTC,.,TRBD1,TRBJ2-5,TRBV30
CASTRPGVNEKLFF,TGTGCCAGCACCCGACCAGGGGTCAATGAAAAACTGTTTTTT,once,.,TRBJ1-4,TRBV5-4
CASSQGRAPGNEQFF,TGCGCCAGCAGCCAAGGACGTGCCCCGGGCAATGAGCAGTTCTTC,.,.,TRBJ2-1,TRBV4-3
CASSIGGPEQFF,TGTGCCAGTAGTATTGGGGGTCCGGAGCAGTTCTTC,.,.,TRBJ2-1,TRBV19
CSGGTANTGELFF,TGCAGCGGTGGGACTGCGAACACCGGGGAGCTGTTTTTT,.,.,TRBJ2-2,TRBV29-1
CASSLISTGTTYF,TGTGCCAGCAGTTTAATCTCTACAGGGACCACTTACTTC,.,.,TRBJ2-7,TRBV12-3/TRBV12-4
CASSLVGYPGDTQYF,TGCGCCAGCAGCTTGGTGGGGTATCCCGGCGATACGCAGTATTTT,.,.,TRBJ2-3,TRBV5-1
CASSQDWAGTPGSEETQYF,TGTGCCAGCAGCCAAGATTGGGCCGGGACACCCGGGAGTGAAGAGACCCAGTACTTC,.,.,TRBJ2-5,TRBV4-2
CASSHGAGGVEETQYF,TGCGCCAGCAGCCACGGGGCCGGGGGAGTAGAGGAGACCCAGTACTTC,.,.,TRBJ2-5,TRBV4-3
CASSAPGPGGANVLTF,TGTGCCAGCAGCGCCCCGGGACCTGGTGGGGCCAACGTCCTGACTTTC,.,.,TRBJ2-6,TRBV13
CASSLGGTAQETQYF,TGTGCCAGCAGCTTAGGCGGGACGGCCCAAGAGACCCAGTACTTC,few,.,TRBJ2-5,TRBV11-3
CASSFMILGGYTF,TGTGCCAGCAGTTTCATGATCCTCGGCGGCTACACCTTC,.,.,TRBJ1-2,TRBV12-3/TRBV12-4
CSATDRNTIYF,TGCAGTGCCACAGACAGGAACACCATATATTTT,.,.,TRBJ1-3,TRBV20-1
CASSIAIKGLAGPPSYEQYF,TGTGCCAGTAGTATAGCGATTAAAGGACTAGCGGGCCCCCCGAGCTACGAGCAGTACTTC,.,TRBD2,TRBJ2-7,TRBV19
CASSSARGGVNEQFF,TGTGCCAGCAGCTCTGCTCGCGGGGGGGTCAATGAGCAGTTCTTC,once,TRBD2,TRBJ2-1,TRBV7-3
CASSSDRGSNEQFF,TGTGCCAGCAGCTCGGACAGGGGAAGCAATGAGCAGTTCTTC,.,TRBD1,TRBJ2-1,TRBV7-7
CASSLGGVNTEAFF,TGTGCCAGCAGCCTCGGAGGGGTGAACACTGAAGCTTTCTTT,.,.,TRBJ1-1,TRBV9
CATSDFGGLDEQFF,TGTGCCACCAGTGATTTCGGGGGGCTCGATGAGCAGTTCTTC,.,.,TRBJ2-1,TRBV24-1
CASSLSQGRTEAFF,TGTGCCAGCAGCTTAAGCCAGGGGCGCACTGAAGCTTTCTTT,.,.,TRBJ1-1,TRBV7-9
CATSRDGQVNQPQHF,TGTGCCACCAGCAGAGATGGACAGGTCAATCAGCCCCAGCATTTT,once,TRBD1,TRBJ1-5,TRBV15
CASSIGGGDYGYTF,TGTGCCAGTAGTATCGGAGGGGGCGACTATGGCTACACCTTC,.,TRBD1,TRBJ1-2,TRBV19
CASRAGARNEQFF,TGTGCCAGCCGAGCGGGGGCCCGCAATGAGCAGTTCTTC,.,TRBD2,TRBJ2-1,TRBV3-1/TRBV3-2
CAIWEEKYNEQFF,TGTGCCATCTGGGAGGAGAAATACAATGAGCAGTTCTTC,.,.,TRBJ2-1,TRBV10-3
CATRSTKNIQYF,TGTGCCACCCGATCTACCAAAAACATTCAGTACTTC,.,.,TRBJ2-4,TRBV28
CASSHDRSGLAAYNEQFF,TGTGCCAGCAGCCATGACAGGTCGGGACTAGCGGCCTACAATGAGCAGTTCTTC,.,TRBD2,TRBJ2-1,TRBV3-1/TRBV3-2
CASRSGVGAANTEAFF,TGTGCCAGCAGATCCGGGGTGGGGGCCGCGAACACTGAAGCTTTCTTT,.,.,TRBJ1-1,TRBV7-9
CASSQPGLAGGPGDEQYF,TGTGCCAGCAGCCAACCTGGACTAGCGGGAGGGCCGGGGGACGAGCAGTACTTC,.,TRBD2,TRBJ2-7,TRBV4-2
CASSHAGRGDEQFF,TGCGCCAGCAGCCATGCGGGACGCGGCGATGAGCAGTTCTTC,.,.,TRBJ2-1,TRBV4-3
CAISDPVRAVETQYF,TGTGCCATCAGTGACCCCGTCAGGGCGGTAGAGACCCAGTACTTC,.,.,TRBJ2-5,TRBV10-3
CASSQDNWTGWWTDTQYF,TGCGCCAGCAGCCAAGATAATTGGACAGGGTGGTGGACAGATACGCAGTATTTT,.,TRBD1,TRBJ2-3,TRBV4-1
CASSLTTYEQYF,TGCGCCAGCAGCCTCACTACCTACGAGCAGTACTTC,.,.,TRBJ2-7,TRBV5-1
CASSKTGGGQPQHF,TGTGCCAGCAGCAAGACAGGGGGTGGTCAGCCCCAGCATTTT,.,TRBD1,TRBJ1-5,TRBV7-3
CASSPTSRVSDTQYF,TGTGCCAGCAGCCCTACTAGTAGGGTTTCAGATACGCAGTATTTT,.,.,TRBJ2-3,TRBV14
CASSQARGGFNGYTF,TGCGCCAGCAGCCAAGCCCGGGGGGGGTTTAATGGCTACACCTTC,.,.,TRBJ1-2,TRBV4-1
CASSPTLGTNEKLFF,TGTGCCAGCAGCCCGACCCTCGGAACTAATGAAAAACTGTTTTTT,.,.,TRBJ1-4,TRBV5-4